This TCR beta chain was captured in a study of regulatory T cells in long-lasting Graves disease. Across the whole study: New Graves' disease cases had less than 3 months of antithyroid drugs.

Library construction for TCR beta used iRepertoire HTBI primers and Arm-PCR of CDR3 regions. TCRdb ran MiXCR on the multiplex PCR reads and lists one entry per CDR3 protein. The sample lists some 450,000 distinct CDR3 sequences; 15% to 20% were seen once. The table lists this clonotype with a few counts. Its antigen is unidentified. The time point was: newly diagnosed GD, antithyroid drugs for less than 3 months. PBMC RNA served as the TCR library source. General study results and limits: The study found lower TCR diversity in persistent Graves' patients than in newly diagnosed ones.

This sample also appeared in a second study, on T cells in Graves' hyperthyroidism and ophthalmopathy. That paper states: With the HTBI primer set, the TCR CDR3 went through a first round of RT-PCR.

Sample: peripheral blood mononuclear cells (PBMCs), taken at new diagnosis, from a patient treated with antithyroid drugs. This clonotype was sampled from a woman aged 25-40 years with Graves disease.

CDR3 bases: TGTGCCAGCAGCGCCCCAGGGAGAACTAATGAAAAACTGTTTTTT. As protein: CASSAPGRTNEKLFF. V is TRBV11-2 and J is TRBJ1-4; D possibly corresponds to TRBD1 (5 bases). The CDR3 sequence is 15 residues long. V lost 5 bases, J lost 1 base, and 11 bases lay in between. The germline CDR1 and CDR2 sequences are SGHAT and FQNNGV.